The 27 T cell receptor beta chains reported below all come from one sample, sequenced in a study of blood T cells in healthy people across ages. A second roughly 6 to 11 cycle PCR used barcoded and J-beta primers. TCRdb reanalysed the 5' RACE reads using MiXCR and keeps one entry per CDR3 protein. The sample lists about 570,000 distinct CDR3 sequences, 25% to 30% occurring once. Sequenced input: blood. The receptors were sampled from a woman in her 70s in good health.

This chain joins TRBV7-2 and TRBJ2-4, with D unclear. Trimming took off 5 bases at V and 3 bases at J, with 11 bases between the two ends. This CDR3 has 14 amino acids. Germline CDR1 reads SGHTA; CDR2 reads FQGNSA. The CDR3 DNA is TGTGCCAGCAGCCCCTCGTGGGGCAAAAACATTCAGTACTTC. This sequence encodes CASSPSWGKNIQYF.

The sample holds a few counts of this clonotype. The chain's CDR3 is CASSYRATSYGYTF. The DNA for the CDR3 is TGTGCCAGCAGTTATCGGGCCACGAGCTATGGCTACACCTTC. The chain is built from TRBV6-5 and TRBJ1-2, with unresolved D. Per germline, CDR1 MNHEY and CDR2 SVGAGI. V was shortened by 3 bases and J by 4 bases, with 12 bases between the two germline ends. This CDR3 region has 14 residues.

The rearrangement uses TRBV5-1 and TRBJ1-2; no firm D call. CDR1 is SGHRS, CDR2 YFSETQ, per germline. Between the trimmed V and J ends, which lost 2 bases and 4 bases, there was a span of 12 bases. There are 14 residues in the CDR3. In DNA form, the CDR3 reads TGCGCCAGCAGCTTTGCAGAGACCCTCTATGGCTACACCTTC. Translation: CASSFAETLYGYTF. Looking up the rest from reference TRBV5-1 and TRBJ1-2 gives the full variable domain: KAGVTQTPRYLIKTRGQQVTLSCSPISGHRSVSWYQQTPGQGLQFLFEYFSETQRNKGNFPGRFSGRQFSNSRSEMNVSTLELGDSALYLCASSFAETLYGYTFGSGTRLTVV.

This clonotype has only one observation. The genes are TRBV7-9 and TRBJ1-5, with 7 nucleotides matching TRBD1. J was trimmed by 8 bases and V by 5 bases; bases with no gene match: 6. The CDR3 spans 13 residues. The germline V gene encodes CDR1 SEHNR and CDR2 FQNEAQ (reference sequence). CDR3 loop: CASSGRQGEPQHF. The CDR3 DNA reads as TGTGCCAGCAGCGGCCGACAGGGCGAGCCCCAGCATTTT. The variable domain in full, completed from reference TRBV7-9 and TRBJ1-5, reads DTGVSQNPRHKITKRGQNVTFRCDPISEHNRLYWYRQTLGQGPEFLTYFQNEAQLEKSRLLSDRFSAERPKGSFSTLEIQRTEQGDSAMYLCASSGRQGEPQHFGDGTRLSIL.

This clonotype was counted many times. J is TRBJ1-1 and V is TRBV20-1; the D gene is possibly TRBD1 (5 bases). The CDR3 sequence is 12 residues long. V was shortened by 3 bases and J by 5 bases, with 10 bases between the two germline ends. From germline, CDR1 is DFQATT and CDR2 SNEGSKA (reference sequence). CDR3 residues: CSASTGRTEAFF. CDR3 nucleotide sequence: TGCAGTGCTAGTACAGGTCGAACTGAAGCTTTCTTT.

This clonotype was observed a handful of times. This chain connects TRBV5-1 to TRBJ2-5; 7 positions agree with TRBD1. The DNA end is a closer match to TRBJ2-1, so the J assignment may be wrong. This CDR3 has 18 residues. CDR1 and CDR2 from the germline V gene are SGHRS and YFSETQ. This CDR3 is CASRYLTGSSRKYNEQFF. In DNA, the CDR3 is TGCGCCAGCAGATATTTGACAGGGTCCTCTAGGAAGTACAATGAGCAGTTCTTC.

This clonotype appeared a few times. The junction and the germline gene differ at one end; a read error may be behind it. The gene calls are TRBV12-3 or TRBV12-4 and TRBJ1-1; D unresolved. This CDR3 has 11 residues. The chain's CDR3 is CASGLMGPAFF. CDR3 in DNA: TGTGCCAGCGGTTTAATGGGTCCAGCTTTCTTT.

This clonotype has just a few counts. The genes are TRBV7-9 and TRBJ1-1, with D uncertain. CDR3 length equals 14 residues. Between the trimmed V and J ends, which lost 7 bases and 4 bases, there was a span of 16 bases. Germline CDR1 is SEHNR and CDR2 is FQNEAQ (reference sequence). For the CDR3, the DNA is TGTGCCAGCACCTCTCCGCACAGTGGCACTGAAGCTTTCTTT. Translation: CASTSPHSGTEAFF. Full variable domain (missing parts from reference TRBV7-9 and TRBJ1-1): DTGVSQNPRHKITKRGQNVTFRCDPISEHNRLYWYRQTLGQGPEFLTYFQNEAQLEKSRLLSDRFSAERPKGSFSTLEIQRTEQGDSAMYLCASTSPHSGTEAFFGQGTRLTVV.

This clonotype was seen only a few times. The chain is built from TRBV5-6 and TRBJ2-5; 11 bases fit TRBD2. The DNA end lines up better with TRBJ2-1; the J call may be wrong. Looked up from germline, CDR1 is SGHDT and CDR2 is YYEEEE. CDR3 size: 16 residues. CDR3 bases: TGTGCCAGCAGAGGCCGCCTAGCGGGGGGTTACAATGAGCAGTTCTTC. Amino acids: CASRGRLAGGYNEQFF.

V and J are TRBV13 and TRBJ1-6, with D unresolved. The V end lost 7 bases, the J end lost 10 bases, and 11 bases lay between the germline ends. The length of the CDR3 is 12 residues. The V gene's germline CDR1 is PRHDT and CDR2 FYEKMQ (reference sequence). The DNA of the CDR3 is TGTGCCAGCAAGAGGGAGGGCTCACCCCTCCACTTT. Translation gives CASKREGSPLHF.

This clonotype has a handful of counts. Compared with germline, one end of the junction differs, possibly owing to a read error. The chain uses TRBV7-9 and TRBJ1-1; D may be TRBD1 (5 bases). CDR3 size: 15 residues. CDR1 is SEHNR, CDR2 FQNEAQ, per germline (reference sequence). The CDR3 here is CASSLVEGTATEASF. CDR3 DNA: TGTGCCAGCAGCTTAGTTGAAGGGACGGCGACTGAAGCTTCCTTT.

DNA of the CDR3: TGCGCCAGCAGCTTGGTTGTGGGGATTCCCCAAGAGACCCAGTACTTC. Translated: CASSLVVGIPQETQYF. The J gene is TRBJ2-5, the V gene TRBV5-1, with D unresolved. The CDR3 is 16 residues long. Germline V gives CDR1 SGHRS, CDR2 YFSETQ. Trimming left V 0 bases short and J 1 base short, with 13 bases between.

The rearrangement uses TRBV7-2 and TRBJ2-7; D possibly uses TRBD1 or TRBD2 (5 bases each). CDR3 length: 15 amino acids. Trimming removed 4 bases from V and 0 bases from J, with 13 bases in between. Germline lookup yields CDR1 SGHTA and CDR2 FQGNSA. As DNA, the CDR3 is TGTGCCAGCAGCTACCGGGACGCCGTCTCCTACGAGCAGTACTTC. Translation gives CASSYRDAVSYEQYF.

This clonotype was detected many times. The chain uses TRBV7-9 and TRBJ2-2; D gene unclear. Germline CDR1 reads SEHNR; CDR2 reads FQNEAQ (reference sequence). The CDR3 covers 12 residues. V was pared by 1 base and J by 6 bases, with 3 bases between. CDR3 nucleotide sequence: TGTGCCAGCAGCTTAGAGGCCGGGGAGCTGTTTTTT. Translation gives CASSLEAGELFF.

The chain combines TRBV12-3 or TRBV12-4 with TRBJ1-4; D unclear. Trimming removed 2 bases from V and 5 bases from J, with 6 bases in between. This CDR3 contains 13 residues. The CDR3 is CASSLLKNEKLFF. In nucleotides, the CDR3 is TGTGCCAGCAGTTTACTCAAGAATGAAAAACTGTTTTTT.

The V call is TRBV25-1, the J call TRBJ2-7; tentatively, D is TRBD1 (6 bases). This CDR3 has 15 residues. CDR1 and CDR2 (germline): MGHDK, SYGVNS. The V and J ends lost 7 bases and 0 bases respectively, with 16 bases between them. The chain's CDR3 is CASKNSGHSSYEQYF. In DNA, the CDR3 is TGTGCCAGCAAGAATTCGGGACATAGCTCCTACGAGCAGTACTTC.

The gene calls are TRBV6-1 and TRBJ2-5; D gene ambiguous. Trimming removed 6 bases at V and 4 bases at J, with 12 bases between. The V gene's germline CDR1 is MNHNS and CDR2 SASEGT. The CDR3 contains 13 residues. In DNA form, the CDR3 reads TGTGCCAGCAGAACTTCGGACGCAGAGACCCAGTACTTC. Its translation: CASRTSDAETQYF.

CDR3 in DNA: TGTGCCAGCTCACCACTGGCAGGAAGAAATGAAAAACTGTTTTTT. Protein product: CASSPLAGRNEKLFF. The chain carries TRBV18 and TRBJ1-4; D call uncertain. From germline, CDR1 is KGHSH and CDR2 LQKENI. Trimming removed 1 base at V and 5 bases at J, with 11 bases between. CDR3 length: 15 residues.

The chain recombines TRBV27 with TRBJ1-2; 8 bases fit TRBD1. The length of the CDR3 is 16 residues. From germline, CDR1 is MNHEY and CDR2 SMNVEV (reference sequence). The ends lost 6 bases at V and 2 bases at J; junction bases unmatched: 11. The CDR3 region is CASRIRGRSGNYGYTF. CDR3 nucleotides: TGTGCCAGCAGGATCAGGGGGCGCTCGGGAAACTATGGCTACACCTTC.

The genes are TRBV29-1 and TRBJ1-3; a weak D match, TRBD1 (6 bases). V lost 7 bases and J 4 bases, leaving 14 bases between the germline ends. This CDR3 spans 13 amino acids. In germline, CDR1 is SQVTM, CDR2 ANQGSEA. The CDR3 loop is CSALRGAGNTIYF. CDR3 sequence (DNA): TGCAGCGCCCTCCGGGGGGCGGGAAACACCATATATTTT.

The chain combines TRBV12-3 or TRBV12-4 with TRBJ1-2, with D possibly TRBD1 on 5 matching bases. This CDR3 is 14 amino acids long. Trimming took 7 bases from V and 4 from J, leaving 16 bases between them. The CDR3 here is CASTRQGRGYGYTF. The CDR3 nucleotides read TGTGCCAGCACTAGGCAGGGTAGAGGCTATGGCTACACCTTC.

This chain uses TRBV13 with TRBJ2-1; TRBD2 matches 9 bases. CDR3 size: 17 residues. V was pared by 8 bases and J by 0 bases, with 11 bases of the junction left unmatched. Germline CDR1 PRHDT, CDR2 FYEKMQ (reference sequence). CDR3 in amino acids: CASAGLAGLSSYNEQFF. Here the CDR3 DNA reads TGTGCCAGCGCGGGGCTAGCGGGGTTGAGCTCCTACAATGAGCAGTTCTTC.

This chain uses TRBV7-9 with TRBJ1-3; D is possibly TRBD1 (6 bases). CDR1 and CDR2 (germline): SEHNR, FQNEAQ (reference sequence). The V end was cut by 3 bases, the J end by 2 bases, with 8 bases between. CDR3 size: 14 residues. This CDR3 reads CASSFNRAGNTIYF. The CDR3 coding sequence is TGTGCCAGCAGCTTTAACAGGGCTGGAAACACCATATATTTT.

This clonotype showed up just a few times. The CDR3 here is CASSRNAGTPLETQYF. As DNA, the CDR3 is TGTGCCAGCAGCCGAAACGCCGGGACACCATTAGAGACCCAGTACTTC. The chain joins TRBV5-8 to TRBJ2-5; TRBD1 is a possible D gene (6 bases). The germline CDR1 and CDR2 sequences are SGHTS and YDEGEE. Between the trimmed V and J ends, which lost 4 bases and 4 bases, there was a span of 20 bases. The CDR3 runs 16 residues.

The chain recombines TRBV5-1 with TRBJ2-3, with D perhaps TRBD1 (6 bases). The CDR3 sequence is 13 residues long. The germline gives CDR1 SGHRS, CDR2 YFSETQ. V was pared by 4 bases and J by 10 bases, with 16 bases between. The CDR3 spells CASSAYRVGAQYF. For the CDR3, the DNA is TGCGCCAGCAGCGCCTACAGGGTGGGGGCGCAGTATTTT.

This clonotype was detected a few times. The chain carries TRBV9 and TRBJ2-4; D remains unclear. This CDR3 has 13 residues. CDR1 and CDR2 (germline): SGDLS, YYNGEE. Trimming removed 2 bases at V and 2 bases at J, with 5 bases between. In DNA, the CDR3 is TGTGCCAGCAGCGTTTCTACCAAAAACATTCAGTACTTC. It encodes CASSVSTKNIQYF.

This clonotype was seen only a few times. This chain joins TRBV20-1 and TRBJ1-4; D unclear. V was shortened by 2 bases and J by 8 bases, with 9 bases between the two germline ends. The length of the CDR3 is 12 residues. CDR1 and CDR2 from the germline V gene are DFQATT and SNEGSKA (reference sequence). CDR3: CSARSREEKLFF. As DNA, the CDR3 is TGCAGTGCTAGATCGCGGGAAGAAAAACTGTTTTTT.